These 26 T cell receptor beta chains were sequenced from one sample in a study of shared clonotypes between healthy human individuals. Some clones are missing from TCRdb's copy, which holds only in-frame ones; the method was immunoSEQ multiplex PCR. Found here are some 490,000 clones, 65% to 85% of them singletons; the top ten hold about 13%. Sequencing was performed on PBMCs. The receptors shown here come from a woman in her thirties or forties in good health. Some clones in this sample may be carry-over from other donors' samples.

The chain combines TRBV7-2 with TRBJ2-3, with 10 bases identical to TRBD2. The V and J ends lost 0 bases and 1 base, in that order; junction bases with no gene match: 7. CDR1 is SGHTA and CDR2 is FQGNSA in the germline V gene. This CDR3 has 18 residues. CDR3 amino acids: CASSLASGRAAGTDTQYF. The CDR3 nucleotides are TGTGCCAGCAGCTTAGCCAGCGGGAGGGCCGCCGGCACAGATACGCAGTATTTT.

The V call is TRBV18, the J call TRBJ1-1; TRBD1 aligns across 8 bases. Unmatched junction bases numbered 5, after V lost 4 bases and J lost 1 base. The CDR3 runs 15 residues. Germline lookup yields CDR1 KGHSH and CDR2 LQKENI. CDR3 sequence: CASSLSTGENTEAFF. The CDR3 nucleotides read TGTGCCAGCTCACTATCGACAGGGGAGAACACTGAAGCTTTCTTT.

This clone is a singleton in its sample. V is TRBV28 and J is TRBJ2-2; D is ambiguous. V shed 10 bases and J shed 0 bases, with 15 bases lying between them. Germline loops: CDR1 MDHEN, CDR2 SYDVKM. The CDR3 has 15 residues. The CDR3 nucleotides read TGTGCCACCATCCTAAGTCTCTCGAACACCGGGGAGCTGTTTTTT. Amino acid sequence: CATILSLSNTGELFF.

A few counts support this clone. The chain joins TRBV7-9 to TRBJ2-4; TRBD1 agrees at 10 bases. Germline V gene lookup returns CDR1 SEHNR and CDR2 FQNEAQ (reference sequence). The CDR3 spans 15 residues. J gave up 9 bases and V 2 bases, and 7 bases lay outside the gene matches. This CDR3 is CASSLPWDRGPIQYF. The CDR3 bases are TGTGCCAGCAGCTTACCCTGGGACAGGGGACCCATTCAGTACTTC.

The genes are TRBV14 and TRBJ2-5; no clear D gene. CDR1 is SGHDN and CDR2 is FVKESK in the germline V gene. V lost 1 base to trimming and J lost 4 bases, with 1 base between them. The CDR3 has 11 amino acids. CDR3 in amino acids: CASSQVETQYF. CDR3 coding DNA: TGTGCCAGCAGCCAAGTAGAGACCCAGTACTTC. Full variable domain (missing parts from reference TRBV14 and TRBJ2-5): EAGVTQFPSHSVIEKGQTVTLRCDPISGHDNLYWYRRVMGKEIKFLLHFVKESKQDESGMPNNRFLAERTGGTYSTLKVQPAELEDSGVYFCASSQVETQYFGPGTRLLVL.

The table lists this clone with many counts. The sample carries other DNA sequences with the same CDR3. In DNA form, the CDR3 reads TGTGCCAGCAGTTACTCCGGACAGGGTTCCTACGAGCAGTACTTC. It yields the protein CASSYSGQGSYEQYF. This chain connects TRBV6-5 to TRBJ2-7; TRBD1 aligns across 8 bases. Trimming took 0 bases from V and 1 from J; bases not matched to a gene: 2. Germline V gives CDR1 MNHEY, CDR2 SVGAGI. The CDR3 is 15 amino acids.

The chain recombines TRBV7-2 with TRBJ2-4, with D perhaps TRBD1 (6 bases). The CDR3 sequence is 17 residues long. The V end lost 5 bases, the J end lost 0 bases, and 17 bases lay between the germline ends. Germline CDR1 is SGHTA and CDR2 is FQGNSA. The CDR3: CASSVDSSILAKNIQYF. Written as DNA, the CDR3 is TGTGCCAGCAGCGTGGACAGCAGTATACTAGCCAAAAACATTCAGTACTTC. The full variable domain, in which reference TRBV7-2 and TRBJ2-4 provide the parts outside the CDR3, is GAGVSQSPSNKVTEKGKDVELRCDPISGHTALYWYRQSLGQGLEFLIYFQGNSAPDKSGLPSDRFSAERTGGSVSTLTIQRTQQEDSAVYLCASSVDSSILAKNIQYFGAGTRLSVL.

For this clone: This likely came from a read error, as a far larger clone is one base away. This CDR3 is also generated by other DNA sequences in the sample. The chain employs TRBV7-2 and TRBJ2-2; D gene ambiguous. The V gene lost 9 bases and the J gene lost 6 bases, with 20 bases spanning the gap. The germline CDR1 and CDR2 sequences are SGHTA and FQGNSA. This CDR3 comprises 15 residues. The CDR3 loop reads CASSKEVGSPGELFF. CDR3 DNA: TGTGCCAGTAGCAAAGAGGTGGGCTCGCCCGGGGAGCTGTTTTTT. Drawing the rest from reference TRBV7-2 and TRBJ2-2, the complete variable domain is GAGVSQSPSNKVTEKGKDVELRCDPISGHTALYWYRQSLGQGLEFLIYFQGNSAPDKSGLPSDRFSAERTGGSVSTLTIQRTQQEDSAVYLCASSKEVGSPGELFFGEGSRLTVL.

A note on this clone: The same CDR3 can be traced to other DNA sequences in this sample. The rearrangement links TRBV5-1 to TRBJ2-7, with a tentative D call TRBD2 (5 bases). Germline values: CDR1 SGHRS, CDR2 YFSETQ. The CDR3 covers 15 residues. Trimming left V 4 bases short and J 0 bases short, with 14 bases between. The CDR3 loop reads CASSPTGGSSYEQYF. The DNA for the CDR3 is TGCGCCAGCAGCCCCACGGGTGGGAGCTCCTACGAGCAGTACTTC.

V usage is TRBV9 and J usage is TRBJ2-5; no firm D call. The germline V gene has CDR1 SGDLS and CDR2 YYNGEE. CDR3 length: 14 residues. V was pared by 0 bases and J by 4 bases, with 10 bases between. The CDR3 nucleotides read TGTGCCAGCAGCGTAGTTGAGCGAGCAGAGACCCAGTACTTC. It codes for CASSVVERAETQYF.

The chain links TRBV29-1 to TRBJ1-3; D remains unclear. The CDR3 is 12 amino acids. Trimming cost V 4 bases and J 2 bases, with 6 bases left between them. The V gene's germline CDR1 is SQVTM and CDR2 ANQGSEA. The CDR3 DNA follows: TGCAGCGTTGCTGGGGCTGGAAACACCATATATTTT. Its protein product is CSVAGAGNTIYF.

Notes on this clone: This likely came from a read error, as a far larger clone is one base away. Other nucleotide sequences in the sample specify the same CDR3. The chain joins TRBV2 to TRBJ2-5; 9 bases fit TRBD1. This CDR3 contains 15 residues. The germline gives CDR1 SNHLY, CDR2 FYNNEI. V was pared by 9 bases and J by 4 bases, with 12 bases of the junction left unmatched. The CDR3 sequence is CASSAMGTGIETQYF. The CDR3 coding sequence is TGTGCCAGTAGCGCTATGGGGACAGGGATAGAGACCCAGTACTTC.

This sequence joins TRBV30 and TRBJ2-1; either TRBD1 or TRBD2 may supply D (5 bases each). Germline assignment: CDR1 GTSNPN and CDR2 SVGIG (reference sequence). CDR3 size: 14 residues. Trimming took 2 bases from V and 9 from J, leaving 17 bases between them. The chain's CDR3 is CAWSRGGPQIEQFF. CDR3 in DNA: TGTGCCTGGAGTAGGGGCGGGCCACAGATTGAGCAGTTCTTC.

This chain uses TRBV29-1 with TRBJ1-2; no definite D call. V was clipped by 7 bases and J by 0 bases, with 9 bases between them. There are 12 residues in the CDR3. Germline V gives CDR1 SQVTM, CDR2 ANQGSEA. The CDR3 bases are TGCAGCGCCCAACAAGCTAACTATGGCTACACCTTC. Translating it yields CSAQQANYGYTF.

The chain combines TRBV28 with TRBJ1-4; D not certain. The CDR3 is made up of 15 amino acids. Trimming stripped 2 bases from V and 8 bases from J, with 15 bases between. Germline loops: CDR1 MDHEN, CDR2 SYDVKM. The CDR3 DNA follows: TGTGCCAGCAGTTTAATCGTCTCAAACGGGGAAAAACTGTTTTTT. Translated, it gives CASSLIVSNGEKLFF.

The rearrangement joins TRBV30 to TRBJ1-2; 8 bases agree with TRBD1. V lost 5 bases to trimming and J lost 5 bases; unmatched junction nucleotides: 1. The length of the CDR3 is 11 residues. The V gene's germline CDR1 is GTSNPN and CDR2 SVGIG (reference sequence). The CDR3 spells CAWGTGYGYTF. The CDR3 coding sequence is TGTGCCTGGGGGACAGGATATGGCTACACCTTC.

On this clone: This sequence is one base from a far larger clone and is likely a read error. The CDR3 nucleotides are TGTGCCAGCTCACCACTGGGGACGGAGGGACTGAACACTGAAGCTTTCTTT. It yields the protein CASSPLGTEGLNTEAFF. The rearrangement joins TRBV18 to TRBJ1-1; a possible D gene is TRBD1 (5 bases). Germline CDR1 reads KGHSH; CDR2 reads LQKENI. V lost 1 base, J lost 0 bases, and 15 bases lay in between. This CDR3 contains 17 residues.

The CDR3 nucleotides are TGTGCCAGCAGTTACAGTGCAACTAATGAAAAACTGTTTTTT. It is translated as CASSYSATNEKLFF. This chain joins TRBV7-2 and TRBJ1-4, with no clear D. Germline V gene data show CDR1 as SGHTA and CDR2 as FQGNSA. Trimming removed 6 bases from V and 0 bases from J, with 8 bases in between. The CDR3 length is 14 residues.

Comments on this clone: A read error is the likely source, as a far larger clone sits one nucleotide away. V gene TRBV27 combines with J gene TRBJ2-5; the D gene is possibly TRBD1 (6 bases). The end of the DNA fits TRBJ2-7 better, so the J call may be wrong. The CDR3 contains 14 residues. Germline V gives CDR1 MNHEY, CDR2 SMNVEV (reference sequence). The CDR3 sequence: CASSMKGVEYEQYF. CDR3 sequence (DNA): TGTGCCAGCAGTATGAAGGGGGTGGAGTACGAGCAGTACTTC.

This clone was found a few times. The rearrangement uses TRBV10-3 and TRBJ2-7; 11 bases align to TRBD2. The CDR3 covers 15 residues. The ends lost 4 bases at V and 2 bases at J; junction bases unmatched: 4. Germline CDR1 reads ENHRY; CDR2 reads SYGVKD. CDR3 sequence (DNA): TGTGCCATCAGTGCGGGGGGACTAGCGGCCTACGAGCAGTACTTC. Encoded protein: CAISAGGLAAYEQYF.

This clone has just a few counts. The chain recombines TRBV6-4 with TRBJ2-3; 10 positions agree with TRBD1. Looked up from germline, CDR1 is MRHNA and CDR2 is SNTAGT. The CDR3 has 15 residues. Losses at the gene ends were 7 bases for V and 3 bases for J; bases not matched to a gene: 7. The CDR3 is CASTPGTGETDTQYF. DNA of the CDR3: TGTGCCAGCACCCCAGGGACAGGGGAAACAGATACGCAGTATTTT.

The chain employs TRBV14 and TRBJ2-3; 8 bases map to TRBD1. This CDR3 is 17 amino acids long. Germline lookup yields CDR1 SGHDN and CDR2 FVKESK. The V gene end was trimmed by 1 base and the J gene end by 2 bases; junction bases not matched to a gene: 8. The CDR3 is CASSQGYRGQATDTQYF. The CDR3, as DNA: TGTGCCAGCAGCCAAGGCTATCGGGGACAGGCCACAGATACGCAGTATTTT.

This sequence joins TRBV7-9 and TRBJ2-3; the match to TRBD2 covers 12 bases. V lost 6 bases and J lost 1; bases outside the gene matches: 2. The CDR3 loop spans 15 amino acids. The germline V gene has CDR1 SEHNR and CDR2 FQNEAQ (reference sequence). The CDR3 region is CASRRTSGGTDTQYF. CDR3 coding DNA: TGTGCCAGCAGACGGACTAGCGGGGGCACAGATACGCAGTATTTT.

Concerning this clone itself: The sample contains more than one DNA sequence encoding this CDR3. This chain connects TRBV27 to TRBJ1-3, with a possible D match to TRBD1 (6 bases). The germline gives CDR1 MNHEY, CDR2 SMNVEV (reference sequence). This CDR3 contains 14 residues. Trimming took off 2 bases at V and 4 bases at J, with 9 bases between the two ends. The CDR3 loop reads CASSLGGAGNTIYF. CDR3 coding DNA: TGTGCCAGCAGTTTAGGGGGCGCGGGAAACACCATATATTTT.

V usage is TRBV30 and J usage is TRBJ1-2, with D hard to call. CDR1 GTSNPN and CDR2 SVGIG come from the germline V gene (reference sequence). CDR3 length equals 14 residues. The V end was cut by 0 bases, the J end by 4 bases, with 12 bases between. The CDR3 spells CAWSVLGEVYGYTF. CDR3 sequence (DNA): TGTGCCTGGAGTGTACTCGGAGAGGTCTATGGCTACACCTTC. The full variable domain, in which reference TRBV30 and TRBJ1-2 provide the parts outside the CDR3, is SQTIHQWPATLVQPVGSPLSLECTVEGTSNPNLYWYRQAAGRGLQLLFYSVGIGQISSEVPQNLSASRPQDRQFILSSKKLLLSDSGFYLCAWSVLGEVYGYTFGSGTRLTVV.

The gene calls are TRBV4-3 and TRBJ2-5, with unresolved D. The CDR3 has 14 residues. V dropped 0 bases and J dropped 1 base, with 6 bases sitting between them. Germline CDR1 reads LGHNA; CDR2 reads YSLEER. Written as DNA, the CDR3 is TGCGCCAGCAGCCAAGACTGGACCCAAGAGACCCAGTACTTC. Protein sequence: CASSQDWTQETQYF.